This T cell receptor (beta chain) was sequenced during a study of blood T cell repertoires in COVID-19 (TCRdb year 2020). As for the study more broadly: Samples covering the acute and convalescent phases of COVID-19 were provided by collaborators in the United States, Italy and Spain. The material from the prospective study consisted of cDNA or gDNA derived from T cells, B-cell-depleted T cells, or PBMCs. Deeply sampled blood TCRbeta repertoires from subjects exposed to, actively infected with, or recovered from COVID-19 were included in the dataset. The repertoires were released in a freely available public database meant as a resource for research on the immune response to SARS-CoV-2. Samples came from the ongoing ImmuneRACE study (first 160 participants) plus 1,254 subjects from 6 global collaborators. Sample metadata almost always included a de-identified subject ID, COVID-19 status, age in years and sex. Where available, HLA class I and class II types were taken from metadata supplied by the sample provider and were not determined by assay-based typing. Overall results and qualifications from the work: The quantity of clinical and demographic metadata differed by source and by participant and was supplied without curation.

A word on this clone: This clone's antigen is unknown. Nothing much larger sits one base from this clone, and base qualities are not available.

TCRbeta CDR3 regions were amplified from genomic DNA using the immunoSEQ Assay, a bias-controlled multiplex PCR. In the paper's pipeline: Within the assay, amplification of reference gene primers was used to estimate how many nucleated cells each sample contained. Sequence reads were collapsed and filtered to measure the absolute abundance of every unique TCRbeta CDR3 rearrangement. For each sample, productive Simpson clonality was calculated by taking the square root of Simpson's diversity index across productive rearrangements. The clones in this table, taken by TCRdb from immuneACCESS, are in-frame only. Not every clone is retained; where verified, under half of the shortfall comes from an unresolved V gene, and the cause of the rest is unknown. The V and J calls and clone size come from that table; D and trimming were worked out from the DNA. The sample table shows around 400,000 clones, and about 88% are seen once. Approximately 1.5% of the sample is held by the ten biggest clonotypes.

In the prospective study, participants were about 18 to 100 years old, resided in fewer than 25 geographic areas of the United States, and were enrolled through a virtual design. Cohort assignment in the prospective study relied on participant-reported clinical history from a screening survey and a study questionnaire. A participant counted as exposed if, within 2 weeks of entering the study, that participant had been in contact with someone who had a PCR-confirmed or clinician-diagnosed COVID-19 case. In the prospective study, whole blood, serum and a nasopharyngeal or oropharyngeal swab were collected from each participant by mobile phlebotomists. Prospective study participants could optionally give additional blood draws and questionnaires over an approximately two-month period. Blood samples from the prospective study were shipped frozen or at room temperature prior to DNA extraction. CDR1 SQVTM and CDR2 ANQGSEA were looked up in the germline V gene. At the junction V is shortened by 0 bases and J by 5 bases, with 13 bases in between. The CDR3 starts with the cysteine, ends with the phenylalanine, and has 14 residues. Kept here is only the CDR3 DNA, which spans 42 bases and is read in frame from base 1.

This clonotype was sampled from a woman between 18 and 29 years old who had been exposed to COVID-19. Input material: PBMCs or T cells enriched from blood (not recorded which). This chain is built from TRBV29-1 and TRBJ1-1, with a tentative D gene TRBD1 over 5 matching bases. The CDR3 is CSVEDRGVSTEAFF. At the DNA level, the sequence is TGCAGCGTTGAAGATCGGGGGGTGTCGACTGAAGCTTTCTTT.